This T cell receptor (beta chain) was identified during a study of T cell responses to AZD1222 COVID-19 vaccine. This CDR3 is 16 amino acids long. Trimming cost V 3 bases and J 7 bases; bases outside gene matches: 11. The germline gives CDR1 MNHNS, CDR2 SASEGT. Measured with immunoSEQ multiplex PCR; TCRdb has only the in-frame clones, and not every one. The sample carries roughly 130,000 clones, around 85% recorded once. The V gene is TRBV6-1, the J gene TRBJ2-1, with TRBD2 identical over 8 bases. This material consisted of peripheral blood, taken on day 0 of AZD1222 vaccination. The source of this sequence is an adult in good health. This chain's CDR3 is CASSDRGGASKNEQFF. In DNA form, the CDR3 reads TGTGCCAGCAGTGATCGGGGGGGCGCATCAAAAAATGAGCAGTTCTTC.